Below are 26 T cell receptor beta chains sequenced from a single sample in a study of cytomegalovirus exposure and HLA in healthy donors. It was with 60 Vbeta and 13 Jbeta primers that the PCR ran. Generated by immunoSEQ multiplex PCR, the TCRdb table keeps only in-frame clones and is missing some. The table records some 98,000 clones, more than 75% of them present only once. The sample comprised PBMCs. Receptor source: a human donor in good health.

A few counts support this clone. CDR3 in DNA: TGTGCCAGCAGTTTACCTACAGGGGCGAATGAAAAACTGTTTTTT. Translating gives CASSLPTGANEKLFF. The V and J genes are TRBV28 and TRBJ1-4; TRBD1 agrees at 7 bases. CDR3 length: 15 amino acids. In germline, CDR1 is MDHEN, CDR2 SYDVKM. J was trimmed by 5 bases and V by 2 bases; bases with no gene match: 5.

The chain has TRBV7-8 and TRBJ2-5; D uncertain. Trimming took 10 bases from V and 4 from J, leaving 13 bases between them. The germline V gene has CDR1 SGHVS and CDR2 FQNEAQ. The CDR3 length is 12 residues. The CDR3 sequence: CATRWSGETQYF. The CDR3 region has the DNA TGTGCCACCCGTTGGTCGGGAGAGACCCAGTACTTC.

This chain links TRBV18 with TRBJ1-1; 7 nucleotides line up with TRBD1. The CDR3 contains 15 residues. After removal of 2 bases from V and 2 bases from J, the junction contained 5 bases not matched to a gene. From germline, CDR1 is KGHSH and CDR2 LQKENI. The CDR3 here is CASSPRGQTNTEAFF. Written as DNA, the CDR3 is TGTGCCAGCTCACCAAGGGGACAGACTAACACTGAAGCTTTCTTT. The whole variable domain, remainder taken from reference TRBV18 and TRBJ1-1, is NAGVMQNPRHLVRRRGQEARLRCSPMKGHSHVYWYRQLPEEGLKFMVYLQKENIIDESGMPKERFSAEFPKEGPSILRIQQVVRGDSAAYFCASSPRGQTNTEAFFGQGTRLTVV.

The chain couples TRBV14 to TRBJ2-5; weak D call: TRBD2 (5 bases). The V and J ends lost 0 bases and 4 bases respectively, with 15 bases between them. Germline lookup yields CDR1 SGHDN and CDR2 FVKESK. The CDR3 totals 16 residues. This CDR3 reads CASSQDPGRGIETQYF. In DNA, the CDR3 is TGTGCCAGCAGCCAAGATCCGGGGAGAGGGATAGAGACCCAGTACTTC.

The rearrangement uses TRBV5-1 and TRBJ1-4; D may be TRBD1 (5 bases). CDR1 is SGHRS, CDR2 YFSETQ, per germline. V dropped 0 bases and J dropped 2 bases, with 17 bases sitting between them. The length of the CDR3 is 18 residues. The CDR3 nucleotides read TGCGCCAGCAGCTTGGGGTTTGACAGCCGAGTGACTAATGAAAAACTGTTTTTT. Translation: CASSLGFDSRVTNEKLFF.

The chain joins TRBV7-9 to TRBJ1-6; no reliable D call. The CDR3 has 15 amino acids. V was pared by 5 bases and J by 2 bases, with 10 bases between. Germline V lookup: CDR1 SEHNR, CDR2 FQNEAQ (reference sequence). CDR3 sequence reads: CASSQSGTYNSPLHF. The CDR3 region has the DNA TGTGCCAGCAGCCAGTCGGGTACCTATAATTCACCCCTCCACTTT.

The rearrangement joins TRBV6-5 to TRBJ2-7; 10 nucleotides match TRBD2. Germline V gives CDR1 MNHEY, CDR2 SVGAGI. The CDR3 loop spans 14 amino acids. The V segment lost 0 bases and the J segment 9 bases; nucleotides outside the gene matches: 5. CDR3 in amino acids: CASSYSGTSAAQYF. The CDR3, as DNA: TGTGCCAGCAGTTACTCCGGGACTAGCGCCGCGCAGTACTTC.

This clone was counted between two and nine times. This chain links TRBV6-1 with TRBJ1-1; D is undetermined. Trimming stripped 2 bases from V and 1 base from J, with 11 bases between. The CDR3 consists of 15 residues. Germline-derived CDR1 and CDR2 are MNHNS and SASEGT. The CDR3 loop is CASSELWEGNTEAFF. The CDR3 bases are TGTGCCAGCAGTGAATTATGGGAGGGGAACACTGAAGCTTTCTTT.

The rearrangement links TRBV5-4 to TRBJ2-5; D uncertain. The CDR3 contains 12 residues. V gave up 3 bases and J gave up 5 bases, with 8 bases separating them. CDR1 and CDR2 from the germline V gene are SGHNT and YYREEE (reference sequence). The CDR3 bases are TGTGCCAGCAGCTCAAACGGGGAGACCCAGTACTTC. Its protein is CASSSNGETQYF.

This chain links TRBV29-1 with TRBJ1-2; possibly TRBD1 for D (6 bases). The CDR3 has 11 residues. Trimming cost V 4 bases and J 8 bases, with 11 bases left between them. Germline V gene data show CDR1 as SQVTM and CDR2 as ANQGSEA. CDR3 nucleotides: TGCAGCGTTGCAGGGGTCGCCGGCTACACCTTC. Its protein is CSVAGVAGYTF.

The chain joins TRBV5-4 to TRBJ2-3; 10 nucleotides match TRBD2. V shed 1 base, J shed 5 bases, and the junction held 10 bases outside the gene matches. Germline V lookup: CDR1 SGHNT, CDR2 YYREEE (reference sequence). The CDR3 spans 17 residues. The CDR3, as DNA: TGTGCCAGCAGCTTGTCGGGAAGCGGGAGGGCCGGAGATACGCAGTATTTT. Its protein is CASSLSGSGRAGDTQYF.

The gene calls are TRBV25-1 and TRBJ2-5; 7 nucleotides align to TRBD2. CDR3 length: 16 residues. Germline CDR1 MGHDK, CDR2 SYGVNS. Unmatched junction bases numbered 6, after V lost 1 base and J lost 1 base. CDR3 in amino acids: CASSESSLAVQETQYF. CDR3 in DNA: TGTGCCAGCAGTGAATCTTCTCTAGCGGTCCAAGAGACCCAGTACTTC.

The rearrangement uses TRBV19 and TRBJ1-5; tentative D call: TRBD1 (6 bases). The CDR3 covers 16 residues. V lost 5 bases to trimming and J lost 1 base, with 15 bases between them. Per germline, CDR1 LNHDA and CDR2 SQIVND (reference sequence). The CDR3: CASSDGGGSSNQPQHF. CDR3 nucleotide sequence: TGTGCCAGTAGTGATGGGGGGGGCTCGAGCAATCAGCCCCAGCATTTT.

V gene TRBV2 combines with J gene TRBJ2-1; a weak D match, TRBD1 (6 bases). V gave up 6 bases and J gave up 1 base, with 13 bases separating them. Germline V gene data show CDR1 as SNHLY and CDR2 as FYNNEI. The CDR3 is 15 amino acids. For the CDR3, the DNA is TGTGCCAGCAGCTACGACAGGTCGTCCTACAATGAGCAGTTCTTC. Its protein product is CASSYDRSSYNEQFF.

CDR3 nucleotides: TGTGCCAGCAGCCCGAATGGACAGGGGGCGAACTATGGCTACACCTTC. It translates to CASSPNGQGANYGYTF. The genes are TRBV5-6 and TRBJ1-2; 11 bases map to TRBD1. The J segment lost 2 bases and the V segment lost 4 bases, leaving 7 bases of the junction unmatched. Germline V gene lookup returns CDR1 SGHDT and CDR2 YYEEEE. The CDR3 totals 16 residues. The whole variable domain, remainder taken from reference TRBV5-6 and TRBJ1-2, is DAGVTQSPTHLIKTRGQQVTLRCSPKSGHDTVSWYQQALGQGPQFIFQYYEEEERQRGNFPDRFSGHQFPNYSSELNVNALLLGDSALYLCASSPNGQGANYGYTFGSGTRLTVV.

The chain employs TRBV27 and TRBJ2-7; 7 nucleotides agree with TRBD2. From germline, CDR1 is MNHEY and CDR2 SMNVEV (reference sequence). This CDR3 is built from 16 residues. With V trimmed by 8 bases and J by 3 bases, 16 bases remained unmatched. CDR3 loop: CASLLTPGLTHYEQYF. The CDR3 coding sequence is TGTGCCAGCCTTTTAACCCCGGGACTAACCCACTACGAGCAGTACTTC.

J is TRBJ2-4 and V is TRBV19; 9 nucleotides line up with TRBD1. V lost 9 bases to trimming and J lost 7 bases; unmatched junction nucleotides: 10. Germline V lookup: CDR1 LNHDA, CDR2 SQIVND (reference sequence). This CDR3 spans 14 amino acids. The CDR3 loop is CASFGGQGRNIQYF. DNA of the CDR3: TGTGCCAGCTTTGGCGGACAGGGGAGGAACATTCAGTACTTC. The entire variable domain, with the rest obtained from reference TRBV19 and TRBJ2-4, is as follows: DGGITQSPKYLFRKEGQNVTLSCEQNLNHDAMYWYRQDPGQGLRLIYYSQIVNDFQKGDIAEGYSVSREKKESFPLTVTSAQKNPTAFYLCASFGGQGRNIQYFGAGTRLSVL.

This CDR3 is CASRAGQGEYTF. The CDR3 DNA is TGTGCCAGCAGGGCCGGACAGGGTGAATACACCTTC. V and J are TRBV6-6 and TRBJ1-2, with 8 nucleotides matching TRBD1. This CDR3 has 12 residues. V gave up 6 bases and J gave up 11 bases; unmatched junction bases: 8. CDR1 and CDR2 (germline): MNHNY, SVGAGI (reference sequence).

The chain recombines TRBV30 with TRBJ2-1, with 8 positions matching TRBD2. Germline V lookup: CDR1 GTSNPN, CDR2 SVGIG (reference sequence). Trimming at V came to 7 bases and at J to 10 bases, leaving 9 bases not matched to a gene. This CDR3 region has 12 residues. CDR3 sequence reads: CAYSGGGREQFF. Written as DNA, the CDR3 is TGTGCCTACTCGGGGGGGGGCAGAGAGCAGTTCTTC.

The V gene is TRBV13, the J gene TRBJ2-1; 11 positions match TRBD2. Germline V lookup: CDR1 PRHDT, CDR2 FYEKMQ (reference sequence). The junction had 10 bases not matched to a gene; V was cut back by 3 bases and J by 6 bases. This CDR3 has 17 amino acids. This chain's CDR3 is CASSLTSGTFHVNEQFF. DNA of the CDR3: TGTGCCAGCAGCTTGACTAGCGGGACGTTTCATGTCAATGAGCAGTTCTTC.

The chain employs TRBV6-6 and TRBJ1-3, with 7 bases matching TRBD1. Trimming removed 6 bases from V and 0 bases from J; junction bases left unmatched: 8. This CDR3 has 16 residues. The V gene's germline CDR1 is MNHNY and CDR2 SVGAGI (reference sequence). This chain's CDR3 is CASRVQGLLSGNTIYF. The DNA of the CDR3 is TGTGCCAGCAGAGTACAGGGGCTCCTCTCTGGAAACACCATATATTTT.

Points on this clone: Germline and junction disagree at one end, which may indicate a read error. The chain joins TRBV16 to TRBJ1-5; D perhaps matches TRBD1 (5 bases). The germline CDR1 and CDR2 sequences are KGHSY and FQNENV. The CDR3 runs 15 residues. CDR3 amino acids: CASSTRRQGNQPQHF. CDR3 DNA sequence: TGTGCCAGCAGCACACGTCGCCAGGGCAACCAGCCCCAGCATTTT.

The chain carries TRBV6-1 and TRBJ2-3; perhaps TRBD1 as D (5 bases). The CDR3 covers 16 residues. Germline V gene lookup returns CDR1 MNHNS and CDR2 SASEGT. Trimming cost V 1 base and J 0 bases, with 11 bases left between them. DNA of the CDR3: TGTGCCAGCAGTGAAGTCAGGGCCTCTAGCACAGATACGCAGTATTTT. Amino acids: CASSEVRASSTDTQYF.

The DNA for the CDR3 is TGTGCCAGCAGCTTACCCCAGGCCGGGGAGCTGTTTTTT. Amino acid sequence: CASSLPQAGELFF. This chain joins TRBV7-2 and TRBJ2-2; no definite D call. The germline gives CDR1 SGHTA, CDR2 FQGNSA. V shed 2 bases and J shed 6 bases, with 7 bases lying between them. The CDR3 is 13 amino acids.

Only a few counts were recorded for this clone. The chain uses TRBV5-1 and TRBJ2-1; TRBD2 agrees at 8 bases. V dropped 3 bases and J dropped 6; count of bases not matched to a gene: 11. The CDR3 extends over 16 amino acids. Germline V gene sequence: CDR1 SGHRS, CDR2 YFSETQ. This CDR3 reads CASSSAGGLTSNEQFF. The CDR3 DNA is TGCGCCAGCAGCTCGGCGGGGGGACTCACCTCCAATGAGCAGTTCTTC.

V and J are TRBV28 and TRBJ1-1; possible D gene TRBD1, 5 bases. Germline V gives CDR1 MDHEN, CDR2 SYDVKM. The CDR3 length is 16 residues. V lost 5 bases and J lost 3, with 19 bases in between. This CDR3 reads CASSPGSGFSDTEAFF. CDR3 bases: TGTGCCAGCAGTCCAGGGTCCGGCTTTTCGGACACTGAAGCTTTCTTT.